This T cell receptor (beta chain) was sequenced during a study of shared clonotypes between healthy human individuals (dated by TCRdb to about 2020). Broadly, across the study: A couple of women and a few men aged 18 to 49 years were included in the cohort. Per donor, three plates each were used for CD4 naive and CD4 memory, two for CD8 naive, and one for CD8 memory. To estimate repertoire size and how much clonotype sharing occurs between individuals, the study deeply sequenced the blood TCR repertoires of five healthy adults. To increase sequencing depth and limit assay-specific biases, different laboratories used diverse techniques to prepare libraries and sequence TCR repertoires. Leukapheresis yielded between about 0.94 and 9.5 billion PBMCs per donor. Study-wide conclusions, independent of this receptor: Sampling was restricted to blood, and TCR repertoires in tissues likely differ from the TCR repertoires found in blood. Estimated clonotype richness was generally larger for naive than for memory subsets. Even with the large sequencing depth, rarefaction of the sorted-subset datasets indicated that sequencing was incomplete. Compared with non-shared clonotypes, clonotypes shared by all four sorted-subset donors had higher generation probabilities. Approximately 5% of naive CD4, 3.5% of naive CD8, 2% to 2.5% of memory CD4, and over 0.35% of memory CD8 clonotypes were shared across a few donors. Because the study included only a small number of donors, the genetic and exposure-history diversity represented was limited. Based on pairwise subsampling, the degree of clonotype sharing among donors was expected to be affected by sequencing depth.

Comment on this clone: What this receptor recognizes is not known. It has no much larger one-base neighbor in the sample; base qualities were not kept.

The donors were healthy, HIV-negative adults with no recently reported acute infections or vaccinations. Every donor was a Caucasian adult residing in Nashville, Tennessee, USA. CD4+ T cells were enriched by magnetic negative selection, after which naive cells were positively selected on CD45RA and the negative fraction was taken as the memory subset. After blood collection by leukapheresis, PBMCs were isolated using Ficoll-Histopaque density gradient centrifugation and then cryopreserved in the vapor phase of liquid nitrogen. Analytical flow cytometry was used to check the purity and quantity of every magnetically sorted T cell population. Each sorted fraction had its genomic DNA isolated and then quantified by UV absorbance on a Nanodrop 2000c. TCR CDR3 regions were amplified from genomic DNA by multiplex PCR using the deep immunoSEQ assay. Genomic DNA extracted from each cell subset was distributed evenly over all wells of several immunoSEQ 96-well plates, and each plate served as one replicate. For sorted subsets, roughly 200 ng of genomic DNA, equivalent to around 30,000 T cell genomes, went into each replicate PCR. Purified libraries were measured with a Qubit 3.0 fluorometer, size-checked on a Bioanalyzer 2100, and measured again with the KAPA Library Quantification kit. Every immunoSEQ 96-well plate was sequenced on a separate single-read 150-cycle Illumina NextSeq 550 flow cell. Under the source paper's analysis protocol: Because the immunoSEQ output included only junctional sequences and no quality scores, the filtering could not be the same as the filtering used for full-length reads. Sequences were annotated with PyIR, a Python wrapper for IgBLAST v1.9, and V/J genes and CDR3 were assigned using IMGT germline references. Reads were removed for weak V/J assignments (E-value above 1e-6), missing CDR3, stop codons, out-of-frame junctions, or ambiguous translated residues. V3J clonotypes were defined by identical inferred V gene, J gene, and CDR3 amino acid sequence. Percentage overlap between repertoires was calculated by dividing the number of shared unique clonotypes by the size of the smaller repertoire. Three approaches were used to assess repertoire richness: RTK rarefaction, the Chao1 estimator, and Recon v2.1 estimates of unobserved clonotypes. OLGA was used to compute generation probabilities for all TCRbeta clonotypes that the gDNA method yielded from a handful of donors. In its TCRdb copy, this immuneACCESS table keeps in-frame sequences only and misses some clones. Where compared with another copy, unresolved V genes explain less than half of these, and the others have no known cause. The V and J calls and the clone size are those of that table, but D and trimming were determined from the DNA. Present in this sample are some 1.5 million clones, nearly 99% of which were seen just once. Roughly 0.45% of the sample is held by the ten biggest clonotypes.

Sequences were obtained from naive CD4+ T cells sorted from blood. In light of the paper, this sample's cell subset or site label describes: CD45RA+ positively selected. This receptor was taken from a man younger than 40 in good health.

The DNA sequence is given as TGTGCCAGCAGCCTTGGGCAACCAACCTACAATGAGCAGTTCTTC. It translates as CASSLGQPTYNEQFF. Recombination connected TRBV5-4 to TRBJ2-1; no D gene can be assigned with confidence. The CDR3 numbers 15 residues from cysteine through phenylalanine. Left in the record is the CDR3 DNA by itself, 45 bases read in frame from the first base. CDR1 and CDR2 are read off the germline V gene (reference sequence) as SGHNT and YYREEE. V is shortened by 4 bases, J by 2 bases, and the region joining them spans 13 bases.